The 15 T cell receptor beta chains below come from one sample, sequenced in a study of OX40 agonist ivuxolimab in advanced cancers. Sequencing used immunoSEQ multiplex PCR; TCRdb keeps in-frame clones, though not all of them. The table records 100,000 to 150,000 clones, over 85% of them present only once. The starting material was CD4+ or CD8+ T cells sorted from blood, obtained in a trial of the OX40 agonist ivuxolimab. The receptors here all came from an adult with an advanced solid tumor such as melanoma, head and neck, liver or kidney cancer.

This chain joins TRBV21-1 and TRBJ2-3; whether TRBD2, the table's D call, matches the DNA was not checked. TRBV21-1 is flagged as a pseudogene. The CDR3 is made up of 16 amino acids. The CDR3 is CASSKTSGRKGDTQYF. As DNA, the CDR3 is TGTGCCAGCAGCAAAACTAGCGGGAGAAAAGGAGATACGCAGTATTTT.

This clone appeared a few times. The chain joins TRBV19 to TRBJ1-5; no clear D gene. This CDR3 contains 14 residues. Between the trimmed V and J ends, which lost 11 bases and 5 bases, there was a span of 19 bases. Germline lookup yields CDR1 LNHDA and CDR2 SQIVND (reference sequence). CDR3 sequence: CASRPRASYQPQHF. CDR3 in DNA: TGTGCCTCCCGACCACGGGCTTCCTATCAGCCCCAGCATTTT.

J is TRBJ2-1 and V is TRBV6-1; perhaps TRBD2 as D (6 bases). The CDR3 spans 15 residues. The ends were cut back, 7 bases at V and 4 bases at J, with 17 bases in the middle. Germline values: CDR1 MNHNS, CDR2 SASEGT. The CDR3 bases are TGTGCCAGCACCAACCGGGACTTCCGTTACAATGAGCAGTTCTTC. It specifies CASTNRDFRYNEQFF.

The CDR3 region is CASSHPPERGFTGELFF. Written as DNA, the CDR3 is TGCGCCAGCAGCCACCCCCCCGAGCGGGGGTTCACCGGGGAGCTGTTTTTT. The rearrangement uses TRBV4-1 and TRBJ2-2; 8 bases line up with TRBD2. Germline values: CDR1 MGHRA, CDR2 YSYEKL. The CDR3 loop spans 17 amino acids. Unmatched junction bases numbered 10, after V lost 3 bases and J lost 4 bases.

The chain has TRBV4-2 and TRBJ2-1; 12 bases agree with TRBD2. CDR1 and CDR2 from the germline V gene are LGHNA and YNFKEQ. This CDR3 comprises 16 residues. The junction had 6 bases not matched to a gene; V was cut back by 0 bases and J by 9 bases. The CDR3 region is CASSQDLAGGVGEQFF. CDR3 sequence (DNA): TGTGCCAGCAGCCAAGACCTAGCGGGAGGGGTGGGTGAGCAGTTCTTC.

CDR3 coding DNA: TGCGCCAGCAGCCAAGGTCCCGGGACAGGGGGTGAAAAACTGTTTTTT. Translation: CASSQGPGTGGEKLFF. The chain combines TRBV4-1 with TRBJ1-4; 11 bases are a match to TRBD1. Germline V gives CDR1 MGHRA, CDR2 YSYEKL. CDR3 size: 16 residues. V shed 1 base, J shed 7 bases, and the junction held 5 bases outside the gene matches.

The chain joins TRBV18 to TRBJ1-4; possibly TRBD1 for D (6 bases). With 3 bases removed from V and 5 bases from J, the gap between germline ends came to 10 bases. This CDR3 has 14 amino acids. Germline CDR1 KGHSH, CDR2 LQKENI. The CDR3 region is CASSPVQGNEKLFF. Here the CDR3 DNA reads TGTGCCAGCTCACCGGTCCAGGGGAATGAAAAACTGTTTTTT.

The CDR3 sequence is CSVEGLRGYTF. The CDR3, as DNA: TGCAGCGTTGAAGGTCTGAGAGGCTACACCTTC. The J gene is TRBJ1-2, the V gene TRBV29-1; no clear D. This CDR3 contains 11 residues. The germline V and J ends were trimmed by 1 base and 8 bases, with 8 bases remaining between them. The germline gives CDR1 SQVTM, CDR2 ANQGSEA.

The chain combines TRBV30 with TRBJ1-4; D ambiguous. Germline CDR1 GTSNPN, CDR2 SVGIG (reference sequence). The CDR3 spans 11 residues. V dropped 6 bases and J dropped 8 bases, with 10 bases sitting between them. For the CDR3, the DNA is TGTGCCTGTTCCGCGTGGGAAAAACTGTTTTTT. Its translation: CACSAWEKLFF.

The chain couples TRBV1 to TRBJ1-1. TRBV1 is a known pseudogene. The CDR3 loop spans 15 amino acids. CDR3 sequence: CTSVNATGKNTEAFF. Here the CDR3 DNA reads TGCACCAGCGTGAACGCTACGGGGAAGAACACTGAAGCTTTCTTT.

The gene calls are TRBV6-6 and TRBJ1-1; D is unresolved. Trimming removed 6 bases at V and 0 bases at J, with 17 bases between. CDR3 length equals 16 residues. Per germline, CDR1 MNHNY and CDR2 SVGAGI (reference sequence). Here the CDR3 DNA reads TGTGCCAGCAGACGGGAGGCAAACTTTTTGAACACTGAAGCTTTCTTT. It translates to CASRREANFLNTEAFF.

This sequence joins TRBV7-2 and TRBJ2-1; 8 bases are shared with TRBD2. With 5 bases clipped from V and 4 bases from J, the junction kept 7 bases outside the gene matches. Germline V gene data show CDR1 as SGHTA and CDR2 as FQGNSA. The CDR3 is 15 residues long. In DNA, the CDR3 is TGTGCCAGCAGCGGAGGACGGGGGGGGTACAATGAGCAGTTCTTC. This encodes CASSGGRGGYNEQFF.

CDR3 coding DNA: TGTGCCAGCAGCTTAGTAAGGGGAGAGACCCAGTACTTC. Translation: CASSLVRGETQYF. V gene TRBV11-2 combines with J gene TRBJ2-5; D is perhaps TRBD1 (5 bases). CDR1 and CDR2 (germline): SGHAT, FQNNGV. Trimming shortened V by 1 base and J by 4 bases, and 7 bases separated the two germline ends. CDR3 length equals 13 residues.

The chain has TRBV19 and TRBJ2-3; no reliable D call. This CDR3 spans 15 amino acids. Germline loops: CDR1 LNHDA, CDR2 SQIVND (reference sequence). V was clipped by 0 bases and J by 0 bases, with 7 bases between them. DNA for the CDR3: TGTGCCAGTAGTATAGATTGGGGAAGCACAGATACGCAGTATTTT. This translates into CASSIDWGSTDTQYF.

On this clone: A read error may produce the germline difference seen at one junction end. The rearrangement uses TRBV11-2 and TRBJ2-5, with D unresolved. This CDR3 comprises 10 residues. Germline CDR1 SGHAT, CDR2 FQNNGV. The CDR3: CASSVETQYF. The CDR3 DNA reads TGTGCCAGCAGCGTAGAGACCCAGTACTTC.